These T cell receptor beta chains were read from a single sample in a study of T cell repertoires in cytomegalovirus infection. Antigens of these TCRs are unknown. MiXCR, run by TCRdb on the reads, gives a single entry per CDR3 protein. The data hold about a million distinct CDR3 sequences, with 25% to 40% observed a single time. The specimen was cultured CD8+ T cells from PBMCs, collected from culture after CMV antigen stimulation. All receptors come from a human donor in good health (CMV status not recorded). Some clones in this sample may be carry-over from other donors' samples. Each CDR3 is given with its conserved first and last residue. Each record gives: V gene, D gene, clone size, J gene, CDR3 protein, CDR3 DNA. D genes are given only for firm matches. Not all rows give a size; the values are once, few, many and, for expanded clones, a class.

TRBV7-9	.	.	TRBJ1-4	CASSFHQAGGEKLFF	TGTGCCAGCAGCTTCCACCAGGCCGGGGGAGAAAAACTGTTTTTT
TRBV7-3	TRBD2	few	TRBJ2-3	CASSYGGGATDTQYF	TGTGCCAGCAGCTATGGCGGGGGGGCGACAGATACGCAGTATTTT
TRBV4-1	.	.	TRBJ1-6	CASSQEQGGGNSPLHF	TGCGCCAGCAGCCAAGAACAAGGGGGAGGTAATTCACCCCTCCACTTT
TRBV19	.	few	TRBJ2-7	CASSIGGRREQYF	TGTGCCAGTAGTATAGGAGGGAGACGCGAGCAGTACTTC
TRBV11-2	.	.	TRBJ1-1	CASSLDFGPLSFTEAFF	TGTGCCAGCAGCTTAGATTTCGGACCTCTGAGCTTCACTGAAGCTTTCTTT
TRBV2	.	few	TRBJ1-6	CASSEIVQENSPLHF	TGTGCCAGCAGTGAAATAGTCCAGGAAAATTCACCCCTCCACTTT
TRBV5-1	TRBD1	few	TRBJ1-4	CASSLGLRDRGEKLFF	TGCGCCAGCAGCTTGGGGCTCCGGGACAGGGGAGAAAAACTGTTTTTT
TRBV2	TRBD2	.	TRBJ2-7	CASELAGAYEQYF	TGTGCCAGCGAACTAGCGGGGGCCTACGAGCAGTACTTC
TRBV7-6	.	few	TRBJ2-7	CASSLGVGWDEQYF	TGTGCCAGCAGCTTAGGGGTAGGTTGGGACGAGCAGTACTTC
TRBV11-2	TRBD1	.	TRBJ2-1	CASSTPGTGVYNEQFF	TGTGCCAGCAGCACCCCCGGGACAGGGGTCTACAATGAGCAGTTCTTC
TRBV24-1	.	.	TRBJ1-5	CATSGQDRNQPQHF	TGTGCCACCAGTGGTCAAGACAGGAATCAGCCCCAGCATTTT
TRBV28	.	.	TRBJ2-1	CASSFSFNNEQFF	TGTGCCAGCAGTTTTTCCTTTAACAATGAGCAGTTCTTC
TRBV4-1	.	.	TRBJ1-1	CTSSQDRAGPIRNTEAFF	TGCACCAGCAGCCAAGATCGGGCAGGGCCCATTCGGAACACTGAAGCTTTCTTT
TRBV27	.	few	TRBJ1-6	CASSLFGPKYNSPLHF	TGTGCCAGCAGTTTATTCGGGCCTAAGTATAATTCACCCCTCCACTTT
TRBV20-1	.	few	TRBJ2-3	CSARDFTGRTDTQYF	TGCAGTGCTAGAGATTTTACGGGGCGCACAGATACGCAGTATTTT
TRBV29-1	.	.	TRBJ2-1	CSVEGSSYNEQFF	TGCAGCGTTGAAGGGAGCTCCTACAATGAGCAGTTCTTC
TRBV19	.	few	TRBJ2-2	CASTPGGLTGELFF	TGTGCCAGTACGCCCGGGGGGCTGACCGGGGAGCTGTTTTTT
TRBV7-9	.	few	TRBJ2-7	CASSSELVAGQTYEQYF	TGTGCCAGCAGCTCCGAATTGGTGGCAGGGCAAACCTACGAGCAGTACTTC
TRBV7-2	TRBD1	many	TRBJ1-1	CASSPWGQAGTEAFF	TGTGCCAGCAGCCCCTGGGGACAGGCGGGCACTGAAGCTTTCTTT
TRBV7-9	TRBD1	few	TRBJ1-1	CASRTGTGLEKAFF	TGTGCCAGCAGGACCGGGACAGGGCTGGAGAAAGCTTTCTTT
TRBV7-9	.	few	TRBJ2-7	CASSLGTSTSYEQYF	TGTGCCAGCAGCTTAGGGACAAGCACCTCCTACGAGCAGTACTTC
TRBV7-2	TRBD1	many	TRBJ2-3	CASRRTGFTDTQYF	TGTGCCAGCAGGCGGACAGGATTCACAGATACGCAGTATTTT
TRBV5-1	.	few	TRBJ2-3	CASSLGRGVTDTQYF	TGCGCCAGCAGCTTGGGCAGGGGGGTCACAGATACGCAGTATTTT
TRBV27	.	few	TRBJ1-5	CASSFHSRVQPQHF	TGTGCCAGCAGTTTTCACTCCAGGGTTCAGCCCCAGCATTTT
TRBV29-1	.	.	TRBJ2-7	CSVEDRGGPGEQYF	TGCAGCGTTGAAGACAGGGGCGGACCAGGCGAGCAGTACTTC
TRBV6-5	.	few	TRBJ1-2	CASRPAGPYGYTF	TGTGCCAGCAGGCCGGCTGGCCCCTATGGCTACACCTTC
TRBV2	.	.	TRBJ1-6	CASSREGYNSPLHF	TGTGCCAGCAGTAGGGAGGGGTATAATTCACCCCTCCACTTT
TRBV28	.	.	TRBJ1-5	CASTQGGNQPQHF	TGTGCCAGCACCCAGGGAGGCAATCAGCCCCAGCATTTT
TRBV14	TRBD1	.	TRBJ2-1	CASSARDRSNNEQFF	TGTGCCAGCAGCGCCCGGGACAGGTCCAACAATGAGCAGTTCTTC
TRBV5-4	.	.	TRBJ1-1	CASSPGGFSEAFF	TGTGCCAGCAGCCCTGGAGGGTTCTCTGAAGCTTTCTTT
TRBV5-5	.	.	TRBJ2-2	CASSFYRSNTGELFF	TGTGCCAGCAGCTTTTACAGATCGAACACCGGGGAGCTGTTTTTT
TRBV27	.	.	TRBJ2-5	CASSLRLDDEYQETQYF	TGTGCCAGCAGTTTAAGACTAGACGATGAGTACCAAGAGACCCAGTACTTC
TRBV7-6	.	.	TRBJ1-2	CASSLDAGRGYGYTF	TGTGCCAGCAGCTTAGATGCAGGGCGTGGCTATGGCTACACCTTC
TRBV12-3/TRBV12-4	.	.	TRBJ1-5	CASSSLPASNQPQHF	TGTGCCAGCAGTTCCCTGCCAGCTAGCAATCAGCCCCAGCATTTT
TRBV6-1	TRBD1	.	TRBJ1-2	CASTLDGGTGGANGYTF	TGTGCCAGCACTCTGGATGGGGGTACAGGGGGTGCCAATGGCTACACCTTC
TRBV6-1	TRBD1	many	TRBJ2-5	CASRGQGRLETQYF	TGTGCCAGCAGAGGACAGGGTCGTTTAGAGACCCAGTACTTC
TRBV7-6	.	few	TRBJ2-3	CASSGLTGTDTQYF	TGTGCCAGCAGCGGTCTTACTGGGACAGATACGCAGTATTTT